This T cell receptor (beta chain) comes out of a study of T cells after posttransplantation cyclophosphamide. CDR3 length: 12 residues. The V and J ends lost 3 bases and 5 bases respectively, with 7 bases between them. Germline values: CDR1 KGHSH, CDR2 LQKENI. Study observations and caveats: Blood and skin or GI T cell repertoires showed limited TRB overlap. Donor-recipient repertoire similarity was low at 1-2 months, rising over year one.

Peripheral blood was collected from the related graft donor on the marrow donation day. Sequencing used immunoSEQ multiplex PCR; TCRdb keeps in-frame clones, though not all of them. This sample comprises about 38,000 clones, none seen once only. There are many counts of this clone. The antigen remains undetermined. Input material: PBMCs. The rearrangement uses TRBV18 and TRBJ1-2; D unresolved. This clonotype was obtained from a man over 45 in good health, CMV-negative, and a related stem cell transplant donor. CDR3 bases: TGTGCCAGCTCACCCTGGGCGTATGGCTACACCTTC. It specifies CASSPWAYGYTF.